These 13 T cell receptor beta chains were all obtained from the same sample, sequenced in a study of T-cell memory formation after mild COVID-19. Via MiXCR, TCRdb re-called the 5' RACE reads, giving one row per CDR3 protein. The sample records approximately 500,000 distinct CDR3 sequences, more than 20% being singletons. Specimen: PBMCs or a T cell subset sorted from them (not recorded which). Source of these receptors: an adult woman who had mild COVID-19 (a few samples of this study predate the infection). Cell type and time point are not known.

The V call is TRBV6-2 or TRBV6-3, the J call TRBJ1-1; a weak D match, TRBD1 (6 bases). V lost 5 bases, J lost 3 bases, and 16 bases lay in between. CDR3 length equals 15 residues. The germline CDR1 and CDR2 sequences are MNHEY and SVGEGT. This CDR3 reads CASSTRGARYTEAFF. As DNA, the CDR3 is TGTGCCAGCAGTACCAGGGGTGCGCGTTACACTGAAGCTTTCTTT.

This clonotype has just a few counts. V usage is TRBV15 and J usage is TRBJ2-1; no reliable D call. This CDR3 is built from 12 residues. The germline CDR1 and CDR2 sequences are LNHNV and YYDKDF (reference sequence). Trimming took 8 bases from V and 6 from J, leaving 11 bases between them. The CDR3 here is CATWHPGNEQFF. As DNA, the CDR3 is TGTGCCACCTGGCACCCCGGCAATGAGCAGTTCTTC.

The chain uses TRBV3-1 and TRBJ2-1; unclear D gene. Trimming pared 0 bases from V and 9 bases from J, leaving 6 bases between. The CDR3 length is 12 residues. Germline V lookup: CDR1 LGHDT, CDR2 YNNKEL (reference sequence). The CDR3 DNA reads TGTGCCAGCAGCCAAGAGGTTGGTGAGCAGTTCTTC. Translating it yields CASSQEVGEQFF.

This chain links TRBV20-1 with TRBJ1-1; maybe TRBD1 (6 bases). Germline V CDR1 and CDR2: DFQATT, SNEGSKA (reference sequence). Trimming shortened V by 3 bases and J by 2 bases, and 13 bases separated the two germline ends. There are 14 residues in the CDR3. The CDR3, as DNA: TGCAGTGCTAGGGGGGCCCTTTTAAACACTGAAGCTTTCTTT. The encoded protein is CSARGALLNTEAFF.

This clonotype was seen a few times. The genes are TRBV15 and TRBJ2-3, with 9 bases fitting TRBD2. The germline V gene has CDR1 LNHNV and CDR2 YYDKDF (reference sequence). The V gene end was trimmed by 1 base and the J gene end by 2 bases; junction bases not matched to a gene: 7. The CDR3 is made up of 17 amino acids. In DNA form, the CDR3 reads TGTGCCACCAGCAGAGGCCACAGCGGGGGGATCACAGATACGCAGTATTTT. It translates to CATSRGHSGGITDTQYF.

This clonotype was seen a handful of times. The rearrangement uses TRBV7-2 and TRBJ1-5, with D possibly being TRBD1 (5 bases). Deletions cut 4 bases from V and 2 bases from J, with 12 bases between. CDR1 SGHTA and CDR2 FQGNSA come from the germline V gene. This CDR3 comprises 15 residues. This CDR3 reads CASSSTGARNQPQHF. CDR3 in DNA: TGTGCCAGCAGCTCAACCGGGGCCCGCAATCAGCCCCAGCATTTT.

The rearrangement links TRBV6-1 to TRBJ2-7, with D possibly TRBD1 on 5 matching bases. This CDR3 has 14 residues. Trimming removed 6 bases at V and 5 bases at J, with 17 bases between. Germline CDR1 reads MNHNS; CDR2 reads SASEGT. The CDR3 is CASRSQDLLNEQYF. The CDR3 bases are TGTGCCAGCAGGTCACAGGACCTTTTGAACGAGCAGTACTTC.

The chain carries TRBV12-3 or TRBV12-4 and TRBJ1-1; D gene unclear. The CDR3 consists of 15 residues. The ends were cut back, 4 bases at V and 1 base at J, with 13 bases in the middle. The CDR3 coding sequence is TGTGCCAGCAGTTACTCCCATTCTTGGAACACTGAAGCTTTCTTT. Amino acid sequence: CASSYSHSWNTEAFF.

The chain joins TRBV5-1 to TRBJ1-1, with D possibly TRBD1 on 5 matching bases. The length of the CDR3 is 14 residues. Germline V CDR1 and CDR2: SGHRS, YFSETQ. V lost 5 bases, J lost 3 bases, and 14 bases lay in between. The CDR3 loop is CASSFGTAYTEAFF. The CDR3 DNA reads TGCGCCAGCAGTTTCGGGACGGCGTACACTGAAGCTTTCTTT.

The chain couples TRBV20-1 to TRBJ2-7; D unclear. The CDR3 contains 12 residues. Deletions cut 1 base from V and 3 bases from J, with 7 bases between. The germline V gene has CDR1 DFQATT and CDR2 SNEGSKA (reference sequence). Here the CDR3 reads CSARGPGYEQYF. The CDR3 DNA sequence: TGCAGTGCTAGAGGTCCGGGCTACGAGCAGTACTTC.

As for this clonotype: This likely comes from a read error, as the CDR3 has no conserved phenylalanine or tryptophan at its end. The gene calls are TRBV5-5 and TRBJ2-7, with D uncertain. Germline CDR1 and CDR2: SGHKS and YYEKEE (reference sequence). Trimming removed 5 bases from V and 3 bases from J, with 21 bases in between. The CDR3 is made up of 16 amino acids. The CDR3 here is CASSSARTQGVYEQYY. The CDR3 DNA reads as TGTGCCAGCAGTTCTGCAAGAACCCAAGGTGTCTACGAGCAGTACTAC.

The CDR3 region has the DNA TGTGCCAGCAGCTTAGAAATGTGGGGCTACACCTTC. It is translated as CASSLEMWGYTF. This chain uses TRBV7-2 with TRBJ1-2; D is unclear. Germline assignment: CDR1 SGHTA and CDR2 FQGNSA. Trimming took off 1 base at V and 8 bases at J, with 8 bases between the two ends. The CDR3 sequence is 12 residues long.

This clonotype was counted only a few times. The chain has TRBV12-3 or TRBV12-4 and TRBJ2-2; 13 bases align to TRBD2. V shed 6 bases, J shed 1 base, and the junction held 5 bases outside the gene matches. The CDR3 runs to 17 residues. The CDR3 DNA reads TGTGCCAGCAGCCCTTGGACTAGCGGGGGGAACACCGGGGAGCTGTTTTTT. Protein: CASSPWTSGGNTGELFF.